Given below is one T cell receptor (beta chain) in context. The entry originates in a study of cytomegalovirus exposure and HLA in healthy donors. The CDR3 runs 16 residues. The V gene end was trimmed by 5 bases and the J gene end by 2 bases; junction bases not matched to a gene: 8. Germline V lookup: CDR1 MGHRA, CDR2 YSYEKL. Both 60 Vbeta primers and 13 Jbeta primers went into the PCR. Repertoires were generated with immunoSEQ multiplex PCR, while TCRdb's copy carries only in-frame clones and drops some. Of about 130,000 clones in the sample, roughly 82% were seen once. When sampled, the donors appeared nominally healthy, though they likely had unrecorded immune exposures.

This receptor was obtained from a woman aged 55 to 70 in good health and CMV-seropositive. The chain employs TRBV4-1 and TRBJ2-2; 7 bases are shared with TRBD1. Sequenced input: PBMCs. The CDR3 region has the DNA TGCGCCAGCAGCAAGAGGCGACAGGGTAACACCGGGGAGCTGTTTTTT. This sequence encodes CASSKRRQGNTGELFF.